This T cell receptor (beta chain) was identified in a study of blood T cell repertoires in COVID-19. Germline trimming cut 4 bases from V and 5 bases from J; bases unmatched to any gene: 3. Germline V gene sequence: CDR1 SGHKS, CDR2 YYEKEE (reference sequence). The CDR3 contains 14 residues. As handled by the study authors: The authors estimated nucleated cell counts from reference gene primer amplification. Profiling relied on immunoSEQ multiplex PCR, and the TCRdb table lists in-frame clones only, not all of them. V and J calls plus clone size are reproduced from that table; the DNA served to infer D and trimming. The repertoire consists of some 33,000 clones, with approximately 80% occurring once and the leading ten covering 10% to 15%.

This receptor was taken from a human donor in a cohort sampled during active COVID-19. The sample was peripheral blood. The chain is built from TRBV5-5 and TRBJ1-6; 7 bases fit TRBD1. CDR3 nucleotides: TGTGCCAGCAGCCCCGGACAGGATAATTCACCCCTCCACTTT. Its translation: CASSPGQDNSPLHF. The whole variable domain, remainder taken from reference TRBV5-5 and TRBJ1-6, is DAGVTQSPTHLIKTRGQQVTLRCSPISGHKSVSWYQQVLGQGPQFIFQYYEKEERGRGNFPDRFSARQFPNYSSELNVNALLLGDSALYLCASSPGQDNSPLHFGNGTRLTVT.